This entry lists 12 T cell receptor beta chains sequenced from one sample in a study of blood T cell repertoires in COVID-19. Data came from immunoSEQ multiplex PCR; TCRdb stores just in-frame clones and leaves some out. The table shows 540,000 or so clones, with about 89% occurring only once. What was sequenced was peripheral blood. The receptor source for this set is a woman aged 50 to 65 with COVID-19, enrolled during active disease.

The V call is TRBV30, the J call TRBJ1-1; TRBD1 might be the D (6 bases). Germline V gene sequence: CDR1 GTSNPN, CDR2 SVGIG (reference sequence). Trimming took off 7 bases at V and 1 base at J, with 13 bases between the two ends. CDR3 length: 13 amino acids. This chain's CDR3 is CAFARGTNTEAFF. In DNA form, the CDR3 reads TGTGCCTTTGCTAGGGGGACGAACACTGAAGCTTTCTTT.

This clone was seen a single time. This chain connects TRBV6-5 to TRBJ2-4, with D perhaps matching TRBD2 (6 bases). Trimming took off 6 bases at V and 0 bases at J, with 12 bases between the two ends. CDR1 and CDR2 from the germline V gene are MNHEY and SVGAGI. The CDR3 contains 15 residues. The CDR3 DNA sequence: TGTGCCAGCAGGACCAGGGACTTAGCCAAAAACATTCAGTACTTC. Encoded protein: CASRTRDLAKNIQYF.

The chain links TRBV9 to TRBJ1-1, with 9 bases matching TRBD1. This CDR3 is built from 14 residues. Unmatched junction bases numbered 7, after V lost 2 bases and J lost 8 bases. In germline, CDR1 is SGDLS, CDR2 YYNGEE. CDR3 region: CASSVGWTGAEAFF. The CDR3 DNA follows: TGTGCCAGCAGCGTGGGCTGGACAGGGGCCGAAGCTTTCTTT.

The chain links TRBV30 to TRBJ2-1; 10 bases line up with TRBD1. The trim removed 2 bases at V and 8 bases at J, leaving 6 bases unmatched. CDR3 length equals 14 residues. From germline, CDR1 is GTSNPN and CDR2 SVGIG (reference sequence). CDR3 DNA: TGTGCCTGGAGTCCGGGACAGGGGTGGGATGAGCAGTTCTTC. It yields the protein CAWSPGQGWDEQFF.

This rearrangement joins TRBV2 to TRBJ2-1; weak D call: TRBD1 (6 bases). This CDR3 contains 11 residues. The ends were cut back, 4 bases at V and 10 bases at J, with 8 bases in the middle. The germline V gene has CDR1 SNHLY and CDR2 FYNNEI. The CDR3 DNA follows: TGTGCCAGCAGTGTACAGGGAGAGCAGTTCTTC. It specifies CASSVQGEQFF.

This chain connects TRBV30 to TRBJ2-7; 10 bases map to TRBD1. V lost 1 base and J lost 4; bases outside the gene matches: 4. CDR3 length: 14 residues. Germline V gene lookup returns CDR1 GTSNPN and CDR2 SVGIG (reference sequence). This CDR3 reads CAWSAGQGFYEQYF. CDR3 nucleotides: TGTGCCTGGAGTGCGGGACAGGGGTTTTACGAGCAGTACTTC.

With regard to this clone: This sample includes further DNA sequences coding for the same CDR3. V usage is TRBV27 and J usage is TRBJ2-7, with 11 bases fitting TRBD1. V trimming: 3 bases; J trimming: 4 bases; junction bases outside the gene matches: 2. Per germline, CDR1 MNHEY and CDR2 SMNVEV (reference sequence). This CDR3 contains 14 residues. The CDR3: CASSFGTGGYEQYF. Written as DNA, the CDR3 is TGTGCCAGCAGTTTTGGGACAGGGGGATACGAGCAGTACTTC.

V is TRBV2 and J is TRBJ1-2, with 8 bases that match TRBD1. Germline CDR1 SNHLY, CDR2 FYNNEI. V lost 5 bases and J lost 6; bases outside the gene matches: 5. This CDR3 is built from 13 residues. CDR3: CASSKPTGDGYTF. CDR3 sequence (DNA): TGTGCCAGCAGTAAACCGACAGGGGATGGCTACACCTTC.

This clone was recorded only once. This sequence joins TRBV7-9 and TRBJ1-2; no clear D gene. This CDR3 has 17 residues. Germline CDR1 and CDR2: SEHNR and FQNEAQ (reference sequence). Trimming removed 4 bases from V and 2 bases from J, with 20 bases in between. As DNA, the CDR3 is TGTGCCAGCAGCTCCCCCAGAGCGGAAGGTTGGAACTATGGCTACACCTTC. Protein product: CASSSPRAEGWNYGYTF.

The chain has TRBV19 and TRBJ1-1; no clear D gene. Germline assignment: CDR1 LNHDA and CDR2 SQIVND (reference sequence). CDR3 size: 14 residues. V lost 1 base and J 4 bases, leaving 10 bases between the germline ends. CDR3 sequence (DNA): TGTGCCAGTAGTATAGGAGGGAAGAGCACTGAAGCTTTCTTT. Amino acid sequence: CASSIGGKSTEAFF. The full variable domain, completed using reference TRBV19 and TRBJ1-1, is DGGITQSPKYLFRKEGQNVTLSCEQNLNHDAMYWYRQDPGQGLRLIYYSQIVNDFQKGDIAEGYSVSREKKESFPLTVTSAQKNPTAFYLCASSIGGKSTEAFFGQGTRLTVV.

This chain uses TRBV9 with TRBJ1-5; tentative D call: TRBD1 (6 bases). The CDR3 is made up of 17 amino acids. Trimming took off 0 bases at V and 2 bases at J, with 15 bases between the two ends. Germline CDR1 SGDLS, CDR2 YYNGEE. CDR3 residues: CASSVAETGLRNQPQHF. The DNA of the CDR3 is TGTGCCAGCAGCGTAGCTGAGACAGGCCTTCGCAATCAGCCCCAGCATTTT.

With respect to this clone: This same CDR3 is encoded by further DNA sequences in the sample. The V call is TRBV15, the J call TRBJ1-1, with D possibly TRBD1 on 6 matching bases. The germline gives CDR1 LNHNV, CDR2 YYDKDF (reference sequence). CDR3 length: 15 residues. Trimming took off 0 bases at V and 3 bases at J, with 11 bases between the two ends. Here the CDR3 DNA reads TGTGCCACCAGCAGAGATTGGGGGCGCGACACTGAAGCTTTCTTT. This codes for CATSRDWGRDTEAFF.